This T cell receptor beta chain emerged from a study of T cell repertoires in cytomegalovirus infection. On the study more broadly: Shared public TCR beta signatures pointed to both CMV infection and a matching HLA type.

Via MiXCR, TCRdb re-called the reads, giving one row per CDR3 protein. The repertoire holds some 100,000 distinct CDR3 sequences, less than 25% seen once, with about two fifths in the top ten. Germline-derived CDR1 and CDR2 are SGHRS and YFSETQ. The CDR3 loop spans 15 amino acids. V gave up 4 bases and J gave up 7 bases; unmatched junction bases: 10. Study-level points and caveats: Cumulative frequency of public TCR beta families picked out carriers of CMV plus the relevant HLA. Dominating the ex vivo response were TCR beta clonotypes that were CMV-specific and HLA-C-restricted.

A word on this clonotype: Its antigen is currently unknown.

Sequenced: CD8+ T cells from PBMCs. This sequence joins TRBV5-1 and TRBJ1-4, with 7 bases lining up with TRBD1. The origin of this receptor is a human donor in good health (CMV status not recorded). Some clones in this sample may be carry-over from other donors' samples. The CDR3 is CASSTRQGLGEKLFF. CDR3 in DNA: TGCGCCAGCAGCACCAGACAGGGCCTGGGTGAAAAACTGTTTTTT.